What follows are 28 T cell receptor beta chains derived from one specimen sequenced in a study of cytomegalovirus exposure and HLA in healthy donors. The primer mix had 60 Vbeta and 13 Jbeta primers. Clones were read by immunoSEQ multiplex PCR, and TCRdb kept only the in-frame ones, dropping some. This table holds about 150,000 clones, less than 80% found once. Sequenced input: PBMCs. The receptors were gathered from a man between 25 and 39 years old in good health and CMV-seronegative.

This sequence joins TRBV27 and TRBJ2-1; D is possibly TRBD2 (5 bases). Germline values: CDR1 MNHEY, CDR2 SMNVEV (reference sequence). The CDR3 runs to 13 residues. V lost 1 base and J 7 bases, leaving 8 bases between the germline ends. The CDR3 sequence is CASSLWRGNEQFF. The DNA of the CDR3 is TGTGCCAGCAGTTTATGGAGAGGGAATGAGCAGTTCTTC.

The chain links TRBV29-1 to TRBJ1-6; the match to TRBD1 covers 8 bases. The V gene end was trimmed by 6 bases and the J gene end by 8 bases; junction bases not matched to a gene: 3. CDR1 and CDR2 from the germline V gene are SQVTM and ANQGSEA. This CDR3 comprises 12 residues. The CDR3 DNA sequence: TGCAGCGTACGGGACAGGTATTCACCCCTCCACTTT. Protein product: CSVRDRYSPLHF.

This clone has a handful of counts. The chain employs TRBV11-1 and TRBJ2-6, with a tentative D call TRBD1 (6 bases). Trimming shortened V by 4 bases and J by 1 base, and 8 bases separated the two germline ends. The CDR3 totals 15 residues. Germline V gives CDR1 SGHAT, CDR2 FQDESV (reference sequence). The CDR3 DNA follows: TGTGCCAGCAGCTACGACAGGTCTGGGGCCAACGTCCTGACTTTC. As protein: CASSYDRSGANVLTF.

This clone was picked up a small number of times. V and J are TRBV5-6 and TRBJ1-3, with 8 bases fitting TRBD1. There are 17 residues in the CDR3. The germline gives CDR1 SGHDT, CDR2 YYEEEE. V lost 0 bases to trimming and J lost 4 bases; unmatched junction nucleotides: 9. This chain's CDR3 is CASSLGPGTGAGNTIYF. The CDR3 DNA is TGTGCCAGCAGCTTGGGGCCCGGGACAGGCGCAGGAAACACCATATATTTT.

In regard to this clone: At one end the junction does not follow the germline gene, possibly because of a read error. This sequence joins TRBV28 and TRBJ1-4, with D perhaps matching TRBD1 (5 bases). Germline values: CDR1 MDHEN, CDR2 SYDVKM. The CDR3 is 12 amino acids. CDR3 residues: CASSYERGMGLF. The CDR3 DNA sequence: TGTGCCAGCAGTTACGAGAGGGGAATGGGACTATTT.

The CDR3 DNA reads TGTGCCAGCAGCTTAGACGGGGATAGCAATCAGCCCCAGCATTTT. This gives the protein CASSLDGDSNQPQHF. J is TRBJ1-5 and V is TRBV7-6, with D uncertain. The CDR3 totals 15 residues. CDR1 and CDR2 from the germline V gene are SGHVS and FNYEAQ. Trimming pared 1 base from V and 0 bases from J, leaving 7 bases between.

This sequence joins TRBV18 and TRBJ1-1, with D possibly TRBD1 on 5 matching bases. This CDR3 spans 16 amino acids. The V end was cut by 2 bases, the J end by 1 base, with 14 bases between. Germline V gives CDR1 KGHSH, CDR2 LQKENI. This chain's CDR3 is CASSPGRGLGNTEAFF. The CDR3 DNA follows: TGTGCCAGCTCACCAGGGAGGGGCCTGGGGAACACTGAAGCTTTCTTT.

This clone showed up just once. The junction does not match germline at one end; this may be a read error. This chain joins TRBV4-3 and TRBJ1-2; 8 bases fit TRBD1. The V gene's germline CDR1 is LGHNA and CDR2 YSLEER. The CDR3 is 16 amino acids. The CDR3 sequence is CASGQEQGVILYGYTF. DNA for the CDR3: TGCGCCAGCGGCCAGGAACAGGGGGTTATATTGTATGGCTACACCTTC.

This clone appeared a few times. The gene calls are TRBV28 and TRBJ2-7; perhaps TRBD2 as D (6 bases). The CDR3 has 13 amino acids. Looked up from germline, CDR1 is MDHEN and CDR2 is SYDVKM. The V gene lost 6 bases and the J gene lost 4 bases, with 13 bases spanning the gap. The CDR3 reads CASSPSGGYEQYF. The CDR3 nucleotides read TGTGCCAGCAGCCCCTCAGGAGGGTACGAGCAGTACTTC.

The chain uses TRBV4-3 and TRBJ2-3; D might be TRBD1 (7 bases). The germline V gene has CDR1 LGHNA and CDR2 YSLEER. The V gene lost 0 bases and the J gene lost 0 bases, with 10 bases spanning the gap. There are 16 residues in the CDR3. CDR3 sequence reads: CASSQEAGGSTDTQYF. The CDR3 DNA is TGCGCCAGCAGCCAAGAGGCAGGGGGGAGCACAGATACGCAGTATTTT.

The rearrangement uses TRBV28 and TRBJ1-1; no clear D. Germline V gives CDR1 MDHEN, CDR2 SYDVKM. Trimming pared 4 bases from V and 5 bases from J, leaving 8 bases between. The CDR3 has 12 amino acids. DNA of the CDR3: TGTGCCAGCAGTTCGGGAGCTACTGAAGCTTTCTTT. Amino acid sequence: CASSSGATEAFF.

V is TRBV19 and J is TRBJ1-1; possible D gene TRBD1, 5 bases. The CDR3 runs 11 residues. V gave up 6 bases and J gave up 3 bases, with 5 bases separating them. Germline assignment: CDR1 LNHDA and CDR2 SQIVND (reference sequence). CDR3 bases: TGTGCCAGTAGCAGGGACACTGAAGCTTTCTTT. Its translation: CASSRDTEAFF.

The V gene is TRBV29-1, the J gene TRBJ2-3; D is possibly TRBD1 (6 bases). Looked up from germline, CDR1 is SQVTM and CDR2 is ANQGSEA. V lost 4 bases, J lost 2 bases, and 16 bases lay in between. The CDR3 length is 15 residues. CDR3 region: CSVVGTHTHTDTQYF. The CDR3 DNA follows: TGCAGCGTTGTCGGGACACACACACACACAGATACGCAGTATTTT.

This clone has a single count. The rearrangement links TRBV2 to TRBJ1-2; D gene ambiguous. The germline V and J ends were trimmed by 3 bases and 8 bases, with 13 bases remaining between them. Germline V gene sequence: CDR1 SNHLY, CDR2 FYNNEI. The CDR3 has 13 amino acids. The CDR3 is CASSEREVRGYTF. The CDR3 nucleotides are TGTGCCAGCAGTGAGAGGGAGGTACGCGGCTACACCTTC. The complete variable domain, with remaining parts taken from reference TRBV2 and TRBJ1-2, reads EPEVTQTPSHQVTQMGQEVILRCVPISNHLYFYWYRQILGQKVEFLVSFYNNEISEKSEIFDDQFSVERPDGSNFTLKIRSTKLEDSAMYFCASSEREVRGYTFGSGTRLTVV.

This clone turned up a few times. The chain has TRBV27 and TRBJ2-7, with D tentatively TRBD2 (5 bases). The ends were cut back, 3 bases at V and 5 bases at J, with 8 bases in the middle. CDR1 MNHEY and CDR2 SMNVEV come from the germline V gene (reference sequence). CDR3 size: 12 residues. CDR3 sequence reads: CASSFPGNEQYF. CDR3 nucleotide sequence: TGTGCCAGCAGTTTTCCGGGGAACGAGCAGTACTTC.

The J gene is TRBJ2-5, the V gene TRBV4-2; 7 nucleotides agree with TRBD1. This CDR3 comprises 14 residues. The V segment lost 4 bases and the J segment 11 bases; nucleotides outside the gene matches: 13. The V gene's germline CDR1 is LGHNA and CDR2 YNFKEQ. The CDR3 loop reads CASSPDRYLGEQYF. DNA for the CDR3: TGTGCCAGCAGCCCGGACAGGTACCTGGGAGAGCAGTACTTC.

This clone was recorded a few times. Sequence at one end of the junction differs from germline and may be a read error. The chain links TRBV6-1 to TRBJ1-2; 8 nucleotides align to TRBD1. This CDR3 has 11 residues. Per germline, CDR1 MNHNS and CDR2 SASEGT. Written as DNA, the CDR3 is TGTGCCAGCAGTGCGTACAGGGGGTACCGCTTC. Translating gives CASSAYRGYRF.

The chain joins TRBV7-6 to TRBJ2-3; D is ambiguous. Between the trimmed V and J ends, which lost 4 bases and 0 bases, there was a span of 8 bases. Looked up from germline, CDR1 is SGHVS and CDR2 is FNYEAQ. This CDR3 contains 14 residues. The CDR3 DNA reads TGTGCCAGCAGCTCTAGTCCCAGCACAGATACGCAGTATTTT. Translated: CASSSSPSTDTQYF.

The chain joins TRBV5-6 to TRBJ1-1; 10 nucleotides line up with TRBD1. Germline V CDR1 and CDR2: SGHDT, YYEEEE. Trimming took 0 bases from V and 5 from J; bases not matched to a gene: 7. The CDR3 length is 16 residues. As DNA, the CDR3 is TGTGCCAGCAGCTTGGCCACCGGGACAGGGGTAACTGAAGCTTTCTTT. This gives the protein CASSLATGTGVTEAFF.

The chain recombines TRBV7-2 with TRBJ2-5; TRBD2 matches 15 bases. The junction had 13 bases not matched to a gene; V was cut back by 4 bases and J by 4 bases. CDR1 is SGHTA and CDR2 is FQGNSA in the germline V gene. This CDR3 comprises 19 residues. The chain's CDR3 is CASSSTPGLAGGPGETQYF. The CDR3 DNA reads TGTGCCAGCAGCTCGACTCCCGGACTAGCGGGGGGGCCGGGAGAGACCCAGTACTTC.

This chain links TRBV15 with TRBJ2-7; 7 nucleotides match TRBD2. The CDR3 loop spans 13 amino acids. J was trimmed by 1 base and V by 8 bases; bases with no gene match: 5. CDR1 is LNHNV and CDR2 is YYDKDF in the germline V gene (reference sequence). CDR3 protein: CATRGGASYEQYF. The CDR3 DNA follows: TGTGCCACCCGCGGGGGTGCATCCTACGAGCAGTACTTC.

The CDR3 DNA sequence: TGTGCCAGCAGTGAATCTACAGTTAGGGGTGAAAAACTGTTTTTT. Translated, it gives CASSESTVRGEKLFF. The chain combines TRBV25-1 with TRBJ1-4, with D perhaps TRBD1 (5 bases). V lost 1 base to trimming and J lost 7 bases, with 13 bases between them. From germline, CDR1 is MGHDK and CDR2 SYGVNS. The CDR3 totals 15 residues.

In DNA, the CDR3 is TGTGCCAGCAGCTTAGGGTTGGCACATGAAGCTTTCTTT. It translates to CASSLGLAHEAFF. This rearrangement joins TRBV7-8 to TRBJ1-1; no reliable D call. With 1 base removed from V and 7 bases from J, the gap between germline ends came to 10 bases. The CDR3 sequence is 13 residues long. Germline lookup yields CDR1 SGHVS and CDR2 FQNEAQ. The complete variable domain, with remaining parts taken from reference TRBV7-8 and TRBJ1-1, reads GAGVSQSPRYKVAKRGQDVALRCDPISGHVSLFWYQQALGQGPEFLTYFQNEAQLDKSGLPSDRFFAERPEGSVSTLKIQRTQQEDSAVYLCASSLGLAHEAFFGQGTRLTVV.

The chain is built from TRBV7-9 and TRBJ2-3; TRBD1 matches 9 bases. V lost 6 bases, J lost 0 bases, and 4 bases stayed unmatched. The CDR3 has 15 amino acids. The germline V gene encodes CDR1 SEHNR and CDR2 FQNEAQ (reference sequence). This chain's CDR3 is CASRTGTGSTDTQYF. The CDR3, as DNA: TGTGCCAGCAGAACCGGGACAGGGAGCACAGATACGCAGTATTTT.

The genes are TRBV18 and TRBJ1-1, with TRBD1 as a possible D gene (6 bases). CDR3 size: 14 residues. From germline, CDR1 is KGHSH and CDR2 LQKENI. The V gene lost 0 bases and the J gene lost 4 bases, with 9 bases spanning the gap. CDR3 residues: CASSPPGQPTEAFF. CDR3 sequence (DNA): TGTGCCAGCTCACCACCAGGACAGCCCACTGAAGCTTTCTTT.

This clone came up a few times. A read error may account for a junction end that differs from germline. V is TRBV7-2 and J is TRBJ1-5; no reliable D call. The length of the CDR3 is 15 residues. Germline assignment: CDR1 SGHTA and CDR2 FQGNSA. The CDR3 loop is CASSLEGYSNQPQNF. CDR3 sequence (DNA): TGTGCCAGCAGCCTAGAAGGCTATAGCAATCAGCCCCAGAATTTT.

The chain joins TRBV5-6 to TRBJ2-3, with a possible D match to TRBD1 (5 bases). Germline values: CDR1 SGHDT, CDR2 YYEEEE. The length of the CDR3 is 16 residues. Trimming pared 0 bases from V and 4 bases from J, leaving 15 bases between. In nucleotides, the CDR3 is TGTGCCAGCAGCTTGGCCGGGCAGTGGGGCCCAGATACGCAGTATTTT. Translating gives CASSLAGQWGPDTQYF. The full variable domain, with the rest looked up from reference TRBV5-6 and TRBJ2-3, is DAGVTQSPTHLIKTRGQQVTLRCSPKSGHDTVSWYQQALGQGPQFIFQYYEEEERQRGNFPDRFSGHQFPNYSSELNVNALLLGDSALYLCASSLAGQWGPDTQYFGPGTRLTVL.

The chain joins TRBV4-2 to TRBJ2-7; 7 bases are a match to TRBD2. Trimming cost V 1 base and J 7 bases; bases outside gene matches: 13. The CDR3 has 16 residues. From germline, CDR1 is LGHNA and CDR2 YNFKEQ. CDR3 sequence reads: CASSQVAAGLFGEQYF. The CDR3 DNA reads as TGTGCCAGCAGCCAAGTAGCAGCGGGGCTTTTTGGGGAGCAGTACTTC.